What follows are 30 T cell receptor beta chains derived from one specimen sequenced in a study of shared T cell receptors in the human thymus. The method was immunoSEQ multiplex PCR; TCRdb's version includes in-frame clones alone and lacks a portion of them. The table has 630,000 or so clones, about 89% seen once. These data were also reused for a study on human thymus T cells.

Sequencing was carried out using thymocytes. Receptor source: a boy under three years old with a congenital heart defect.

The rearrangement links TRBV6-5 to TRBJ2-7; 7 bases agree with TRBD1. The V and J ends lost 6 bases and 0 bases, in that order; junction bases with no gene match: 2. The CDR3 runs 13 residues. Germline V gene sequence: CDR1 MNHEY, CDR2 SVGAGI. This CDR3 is CASRDRSSYEQYF. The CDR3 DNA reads TGTGCCAGCAGGGACAGGAGCTCCTACGAGCAGTACTTC.

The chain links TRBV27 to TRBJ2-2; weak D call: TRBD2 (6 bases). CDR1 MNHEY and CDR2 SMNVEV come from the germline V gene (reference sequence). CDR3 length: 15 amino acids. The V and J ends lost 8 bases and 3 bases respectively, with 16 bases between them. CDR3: CASVPNGRHTGELFF. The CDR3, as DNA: TGTGCCAGCGTTCCCAACGGGAGACACACCGGGGAGCTGTTTTTT.

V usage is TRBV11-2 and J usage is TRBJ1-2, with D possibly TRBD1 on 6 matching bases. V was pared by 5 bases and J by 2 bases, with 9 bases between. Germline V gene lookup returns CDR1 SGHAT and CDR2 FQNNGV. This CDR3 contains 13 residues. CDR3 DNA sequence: TGTGCCAGCAGCCCTGACAGGAACTATGGCTACACCTTC. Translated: CASSPDRNYGYTF.

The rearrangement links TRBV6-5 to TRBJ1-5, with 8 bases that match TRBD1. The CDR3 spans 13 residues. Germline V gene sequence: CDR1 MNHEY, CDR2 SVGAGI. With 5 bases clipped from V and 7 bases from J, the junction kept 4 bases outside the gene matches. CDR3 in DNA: TGTGCCAGCAGTGCCCAGGGGGCGCAGCCCCAGCATTTT. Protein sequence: CASSAQGAQPQHF.

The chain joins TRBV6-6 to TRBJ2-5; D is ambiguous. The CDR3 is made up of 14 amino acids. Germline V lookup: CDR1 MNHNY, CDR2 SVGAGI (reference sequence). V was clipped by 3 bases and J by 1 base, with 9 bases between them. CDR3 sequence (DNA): TGTGCCAGCAGTTATCCCGGTGCCCAAGAGACCCAGTACTTC. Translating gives CASSYPGAQETQYF.

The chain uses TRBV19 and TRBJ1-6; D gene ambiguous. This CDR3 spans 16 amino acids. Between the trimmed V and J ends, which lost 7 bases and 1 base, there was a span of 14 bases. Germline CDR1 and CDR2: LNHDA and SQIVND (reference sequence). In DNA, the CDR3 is TGTGCCAGTAACCCCCGAGGAAGGTCCTATAATTCACCCCTCCACTTT. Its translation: CASNPRGRSYNSPLHF. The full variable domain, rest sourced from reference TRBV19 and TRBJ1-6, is DGGITQSPKYLFRKEGQNVTLSCEQNLNHDAMYWYRQDPGQGLRLIYYSQIVNDFQKGDIAEGYSVSREKKESFPLTVTSAQKNPTAFYLCASNPRGRSYNSPLHFGNGTRLTVT.

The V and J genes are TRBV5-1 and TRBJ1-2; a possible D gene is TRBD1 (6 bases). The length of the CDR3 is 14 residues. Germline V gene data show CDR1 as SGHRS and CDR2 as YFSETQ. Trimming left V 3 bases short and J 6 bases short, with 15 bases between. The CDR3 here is CASSSDSRDHGYTF. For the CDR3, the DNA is TGCGCCAGCAGCTCGGACAGTCGCGACCATGGCTACACCTTC.

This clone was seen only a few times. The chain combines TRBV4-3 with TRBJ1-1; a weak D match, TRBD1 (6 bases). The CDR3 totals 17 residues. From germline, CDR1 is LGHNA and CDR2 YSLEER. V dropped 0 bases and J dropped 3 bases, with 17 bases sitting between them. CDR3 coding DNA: TGCGCCAGCAGCCAAGATCCGGACAGAGATGTGCACACTGAAGCTTTCTTT. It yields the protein CASSQDPDRDVHTEAFF.

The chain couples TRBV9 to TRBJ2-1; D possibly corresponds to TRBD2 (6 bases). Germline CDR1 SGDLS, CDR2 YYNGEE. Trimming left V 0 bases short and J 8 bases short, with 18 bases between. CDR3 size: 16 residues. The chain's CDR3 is CASSVVAGPRFDEQFF. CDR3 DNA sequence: TGTGCCAGCAGCGTAGTTGCGGGACCTAGATTCGATGAGCAGTTCTTC.

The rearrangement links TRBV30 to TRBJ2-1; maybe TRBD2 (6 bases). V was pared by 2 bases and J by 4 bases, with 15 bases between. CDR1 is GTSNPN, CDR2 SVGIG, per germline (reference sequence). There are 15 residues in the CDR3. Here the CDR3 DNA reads TGTGCCTGGAGTTTCGCCGGGACTTCTTACAATGAGCAGTTCTTC. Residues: CAWSFAGTSYNEQFF.

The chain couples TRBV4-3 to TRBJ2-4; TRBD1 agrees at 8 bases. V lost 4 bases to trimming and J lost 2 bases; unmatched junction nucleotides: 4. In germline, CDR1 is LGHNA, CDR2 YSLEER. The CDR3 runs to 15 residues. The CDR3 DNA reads TGCGCCAGCAGCCCCCGACAGGGGCCCAAAAACATTCAGTACTTC. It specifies CASSPRQGPKNIQYF.

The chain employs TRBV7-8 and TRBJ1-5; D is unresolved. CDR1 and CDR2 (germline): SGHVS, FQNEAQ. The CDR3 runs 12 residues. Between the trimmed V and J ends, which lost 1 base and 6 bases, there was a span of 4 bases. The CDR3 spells CASSLGLQPQHF. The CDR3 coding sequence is TGTGCCAGCAGCTTAGGTCTTCAGCCCCAGCATTTT.

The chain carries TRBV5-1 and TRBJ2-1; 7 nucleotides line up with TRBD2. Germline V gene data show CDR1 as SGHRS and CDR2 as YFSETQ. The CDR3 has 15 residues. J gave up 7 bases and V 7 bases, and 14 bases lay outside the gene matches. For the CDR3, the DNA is TGCGCCAGCTCTTCGGGACCCCACGGGAGGAATGAGCAGTTCTTC. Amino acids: CASSSGPHGRNEQFF. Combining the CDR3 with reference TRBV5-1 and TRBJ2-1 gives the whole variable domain KAGVTQTPRYLIKTRGQQVTLSCSPISGHRSVSWYQQTPGQGLQFLFEYFSETQRNKGNFPGRFSGRQFSNSRSEMNVSTLELGDSALYLCASSSGPHGRNEQFFGPGTRLTVL.

The CDR3: CASSLDRAGNTIYF. The CDR3 DNA is TGTGCCAGTAGTTTGGACAGGGCTGGAAACACCATATATTTT. V and J are TRBV19 and TRBJ1-3; TRBD1 aligns across 8 bases. CDR1 and CDR2 from the germline V gene are LNHDA and SQIVND (reference sequence). The trim removed 5 bases at V and 2 bases at J, leaving 2 bases unmatched. The CDR3 has 14 amino acids. Based on the CDR3 plus reference TRBV19 and TRBJ1-3, the full variable domain is DGGITQSPKYLFRKEGQNVTLSCEQNLNHDAMYWYRQDPGQGLRLIYYSQIVNDFQKGDIAEGYSVSREKKESFPLTVTSAQKNPTAFYLCASSLDRAGNTIYFGEGSWLTVV.

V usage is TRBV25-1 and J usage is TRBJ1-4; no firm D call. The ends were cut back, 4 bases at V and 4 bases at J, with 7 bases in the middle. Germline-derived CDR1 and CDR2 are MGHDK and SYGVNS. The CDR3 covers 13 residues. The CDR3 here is CASSAGLNEKLFF. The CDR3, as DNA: TGTGCCAGCAGTGCAGGACTTAATGAAAAACTGTTTTTT.

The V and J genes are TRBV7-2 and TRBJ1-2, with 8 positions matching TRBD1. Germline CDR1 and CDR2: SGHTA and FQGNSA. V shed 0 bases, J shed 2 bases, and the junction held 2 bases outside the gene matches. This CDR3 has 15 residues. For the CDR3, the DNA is TGTGCCAGCAGCTTAGCGGACAGGGACAACTATGGCTACACCTTC. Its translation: CASSLADRDNYGYTF.

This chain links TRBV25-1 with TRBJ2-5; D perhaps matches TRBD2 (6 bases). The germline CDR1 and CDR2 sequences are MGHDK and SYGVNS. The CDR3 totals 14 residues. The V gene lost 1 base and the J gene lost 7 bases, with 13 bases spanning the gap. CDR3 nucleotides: TGTGCCAGCAGTGAATTTGGACCGGGGGTGACCCAGTACTTC. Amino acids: CASSEFGPGVTQYF.

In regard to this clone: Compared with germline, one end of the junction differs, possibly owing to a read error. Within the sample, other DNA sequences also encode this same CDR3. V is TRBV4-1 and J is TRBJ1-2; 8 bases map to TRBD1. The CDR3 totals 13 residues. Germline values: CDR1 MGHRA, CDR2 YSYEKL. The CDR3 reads CASSQVEGQEPFF. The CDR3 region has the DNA TGCGCCAGCAGCCAAGTGGAGGGACAGGAGCCCTTCTTC.

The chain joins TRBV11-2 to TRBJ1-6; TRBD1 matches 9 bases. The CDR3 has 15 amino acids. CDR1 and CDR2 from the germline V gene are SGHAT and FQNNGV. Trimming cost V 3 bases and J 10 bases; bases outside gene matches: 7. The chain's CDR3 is CASSLMGQGQSPLHF. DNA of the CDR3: TGTGCCAGCAGCTTGATGGGACAGGGTCAATCACCCCTCCACTTT.

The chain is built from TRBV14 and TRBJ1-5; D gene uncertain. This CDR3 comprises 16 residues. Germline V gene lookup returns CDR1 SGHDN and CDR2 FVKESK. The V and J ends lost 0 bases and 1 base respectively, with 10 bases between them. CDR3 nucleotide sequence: TGTGCCAGCAGCCAAGAGGCCGGGTACAGCAATCAGCCCCAGCATTTT. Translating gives CASSQEAGYSNQPQHF.

The DNA of the CDR3 is TGCGCCAGCAGCTCCGGGACAGTCTCCTACGAGCAGTACTTC. Its translation is CASSSGTVSYEQYF. This chain connects TRBV5-1 to TRBJ2-7; TRBD1 agrees at 7 bases. Trimming removed 3 bases from V and 0 bases from J; junction bases left unmatched: 3. This CDR3 is built from 14 residues. Germline CDR1 reads SGHRS; CDR2 reads YFSETQ.

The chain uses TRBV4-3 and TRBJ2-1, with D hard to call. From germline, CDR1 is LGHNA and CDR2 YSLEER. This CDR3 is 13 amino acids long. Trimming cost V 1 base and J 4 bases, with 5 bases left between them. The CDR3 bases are TGCGCCAGCAGCCAAGGACTTTACAATGAGCAGTTCTTC. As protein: CASSQGLYNEQFF.

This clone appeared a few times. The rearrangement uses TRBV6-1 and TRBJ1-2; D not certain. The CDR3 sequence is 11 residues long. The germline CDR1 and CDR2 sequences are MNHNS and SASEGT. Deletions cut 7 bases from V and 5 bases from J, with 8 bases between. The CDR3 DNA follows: TGTGCCAGCACGACTACGTATGGCTACACCTTC. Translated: CASTTTYGYTF.

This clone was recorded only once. The CDR3 sequence is CASSLVSGGKGETQYF. The CDR3 nucleotides read TGTGCCAGCAGCTTGGTTAGCGGGGGAAAGGGGGAGACCCAGTACTTC. The chain employs TRBV5-4 and TRBJ2-5; TRBD2 agrees at 9 bases. After removal of 0 bases from V and 5 bases from J, the junction contained 8 bases not matched to a gene. CDR3 size: 16 residues. From germline, CDR1 is SGHNT and CDR2 YYREEE (reference sequence).

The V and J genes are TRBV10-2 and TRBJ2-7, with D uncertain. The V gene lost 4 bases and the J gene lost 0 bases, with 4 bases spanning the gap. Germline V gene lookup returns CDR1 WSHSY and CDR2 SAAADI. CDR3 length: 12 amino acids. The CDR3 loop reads CASSANSYEQYF. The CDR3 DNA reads TGCGCCAGCAGTGCTAACTCCTACGAGCAGTACTTC.

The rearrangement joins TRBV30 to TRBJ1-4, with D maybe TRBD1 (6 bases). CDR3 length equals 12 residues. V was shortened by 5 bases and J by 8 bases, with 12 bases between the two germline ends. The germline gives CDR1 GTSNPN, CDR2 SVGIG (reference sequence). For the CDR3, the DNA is TGTGCCTGGTCAGGGGAGGGGGAAAAACTGTTTTTT. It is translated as CAWSGEGEKLFF.

CDR3 protein: CASSSRRGWKEKLFF. The DNA for the CDR3 is TGTGCCAGCAGTTCCCGCAGGGGGTGGAAAGAAAAACTGTTTTTT. The gene calls are TRBV11-3 and TRBJ1-4; 7 bases line up with TRBD1. Unmatched junction bases numbered 12, after V lost 6 bases and J lost 8 bases. The V gene's germline CDR1 is SGHNT and CDR2 YENEEA. This CDR3 has 15 amino acids.

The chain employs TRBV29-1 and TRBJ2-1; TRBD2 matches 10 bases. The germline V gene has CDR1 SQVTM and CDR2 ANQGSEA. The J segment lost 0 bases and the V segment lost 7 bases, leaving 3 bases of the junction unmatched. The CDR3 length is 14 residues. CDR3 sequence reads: CSGGLAYSYNEQFF. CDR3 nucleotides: TGCAGCGGGGGACTAGCGTACTCCTACAATGAGCAGTTCTTC.

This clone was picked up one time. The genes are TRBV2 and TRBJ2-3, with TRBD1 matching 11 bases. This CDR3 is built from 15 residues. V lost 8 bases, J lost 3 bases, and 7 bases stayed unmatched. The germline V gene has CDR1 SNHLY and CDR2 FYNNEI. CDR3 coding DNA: TGTGCCAGCGTTACGGACAGGGGGCAAACAGATACGCAGTATTTT. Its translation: CASVTDRGQTDTQYF.

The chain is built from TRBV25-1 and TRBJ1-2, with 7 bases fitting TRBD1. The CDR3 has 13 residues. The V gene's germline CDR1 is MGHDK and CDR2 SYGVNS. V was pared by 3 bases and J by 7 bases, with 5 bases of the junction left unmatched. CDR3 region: CASSDGDRSGYTF. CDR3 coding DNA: TGTGCCAGCAGTGATGGGGACAGATCTGGCTACACCTTC.